What follows is one T cell receptor (beta chain) and its context. The junction and the germline gene differ at one end; a read error may be behind it. This specimen comes from a study of blood T cells in healthy people across ages. The CDR3 runs 18 residues. The germline CDR1 and CDR2 sequences are SNHLY and FYNNEI. A second PCR, run for about 7 to 11 cycles, used a sample-barcoded 5' primer plus a J-beta primer mix. TCRdb passed the 5' RACE reads through MiXCR, listing each CDR3 protein once. The sample shows about 1,500,000 distinct CDR3 sequences, about 43% of them seen only once. The gene calls are TRBV2 and TRBJ1-2; TRBD1 is a possible D gene (5 bases). This clonotype originated in a woman aged 18-29 years in good health. Sequencing was carried out using blood. CDR3 amino acids: CASREGVTAGTGNYGYTF. The CDR3 nucleotides read TGTGCCAGCAGGGAAGGGGTGACAGCGGGGACGGGGAACTATGGCTACACCTTC. The variable domain in full, completed from reference TRBV2 and TRBJ1-2, reads EPEVTQTPSHQVTQMGQEVILRCVPISNHLYFYWYRQILGQKVEFLVSFYNNEISEKSEIFDDQFSVERPDGSNFTLKIRSTKLEDSAMYFCASREGVTAGTGNYGYTFGSGTRLTVV.